This T cell receptor beta chain derives from a study of OX40 agonist ivuxolimab in advanced cancers. Study-wide background: Administration of intravenous ivuxolimab to patients occurred every 2 weeks at 0.01 to 10 mg/kg. Aged roughly 23 to 90 with a mean of approximately 60 years, they were around 85% male. Study-level results: Among the lowest peripheral clonal expansion occurred in 0.1-3.0 mg/kg partial responders. Blood T cells, both CD4+ and CD8+, expanded clonally by week 6 at 0.1 to 3.0 mg/kg.

V lost 6 bases and J lost 5; bases outside the gene matches: 13. The germline V gene encodes CDR1 MGHRA and CDR2 YSYEKL. CDR3 length: 15 residues. Clones were read by immunoSEQ multiplex PCR, and TCRdb kept only the in-frame ones, dropping some. Altogether 60,000 to 70,000 clones are present, about 91% being singletons, with the ten largest covering around 12%. With regard to this clone: Its antigen is as yet unknown.

The specimen comprised CD4+ or CD8+ T cells sorted from blood, sampled in a trial of the OX40 agonist ivuxolimab. The clonotype originates from an adult with an advanced solid tumor such as melanoma, head and neck, liver or kidney cancer. The rearrangement uses TRBV4-1 and TRBJ2-7; 7 nucleotides match TRBD1. The CDR3 spells CASSLAGQEWDEQYF. DNA of the CDR3: TGCGCCAGCAGTCTTGCAGGACAGGAGTGGGACGAGCAGTACTTC.